This T cell receptor (beta chain) was recorded in a study of human T cells and chemical hapten exposure. Noted time point: patch test 3, about 24 weeks after DPC sensitization. Treatment reported: therapeutic diphenylcyclopropenone sensitization with weekly scalp DPC. This clonotype was detected a few times. Antigen unknown. The library labeled individual cDNA molecules by adding unique molecular identifiers to them. Original data processing: Individual samples carried between about 23,224 and 700,000 TCRs, with more than 85,000 as the median. Via MiXCR, TCRdb re-called the RACE reads, giving one row per CDR3 protein. It is TCRdb's table, rather than the study itself, that gives the V and J calls and clone size. Of some 97,000 distinct CDR3 sequences in the sample, 25% to 30% were seen once. Germline values: CDR1 MDHEN, CDR2 SYDVKM. V was trimmed by 4 bases and J by 1 base, leaving 13 bases between them. The CDR3 consists of 15 residues.

General study results and limits: Among TCRs, those above 1 in 1000 frequency were unaffected by DPC sensitization. It was expanded TCRs that formed significantly more large CDR3 similarity clusters than controls did.

Sequencing was performed on whole blood, taken in connection with sensitization to the hapten diphenylcyclopropenone (DPC). V usage is TRBV28 and J usage is TRBJ1-1; maybe TRBD1 (6 bases). The source of this sequence is a middle-aged man with alopecia areata. Some clones in this sample may be carry-over from other donors' samples. The CDR3 sequence: CASSSTGQRNTEAFF. Written as DNA, the CDR3 is TGTGCCAGCAGTTCAACAGGACAGAGGAACACTGAAGCTTTCTTT. Together with reference TRBV28 and TRBJ1-1, the CDR3 gives the full variable domain: DVKVTQSSRYLVKRTGEKVFLECVQDMDHENMFWYRQDPGLGLRLIYFSYDVKMKEKGDIPEGYSVSREKKERFSLILESASTNQTSMYLCASSSTGQRNTEAFFGQGTRLTVV.